This TCR beta chain was recorded in a study of blood T cells in healthy people across ages. Together with a sample-barcoded 5' primer, a J-beta primer mix was included in a second PCR lasting about 7 to 12 cycles. A template-switch adaptor that had 12 random nucleotides put a tag on each cDNA molecule. Sequencing yielded, for each sample, at least 2.5 million paired-end reads carrying CDR3. TCRdb re-analysed the 5' RACE reads in MiXCR, keeping a single row per CDR3 protein. The sample carries hundreds of thousands of distinct CDR3 sequences, less than 70% recorded once. General study results and limits: Diversity figures based on one million T cells were deemed too low.

Notes on this clonotype: The antigen remains unidentified.

From germline, CDR1 is MNHEY and CDR2 SVGEGT. V was trimmed by 4 bases and J by 3 bases, leaving 3 bases between them. This CDR3 has 12 amino acids. This chain connects TRBV6-2 or TRBV6-3 to TRBJ2-2; D gene uncertain. Sequencing was carried out using blood. The receptor's source is an elderly man in good health. Here the CDR3 reads CASSFHTGELFF. In nucleotides, the CDR3 is TGTGCCAGCAGTTTTCACACCGGGGAGCTGTTTTTT.